This entry is about one TCR beta chain. In the authors' methods: Researchers report that nucleated cell counts were estimated from reference gene primer amplification. Data came from immunoSEQ multiplex PCR; TCRdb stores just in-frame clones and leaves some out. V and J calls and clone size are given by that table; D and trimming were obtained from the DNA. The sample lists approximately 230,000 clones, about 90% occurring once. Living in 24 US areas, the participants were between 18 and 89 years of age. V was pared by 7 bases and J by 2 bases, with 8 bases between. CDR3 size: 12 residues. Germline V gives CDR1 SEHNR, CDR2 FQNEAQ (reference sequence). The sample belongs to a study of blood T cell repertoires in COVID-19. For the study at large: Collection of acute and convalescent COVID-19 samples took place in the United States, Italy and Spain. From T cells, B-cell-depleted T cells, or PBMCs came the material, which was cDNA or gDNA.

The TCR originated in a woman aged 25 to 39 with acute COVID-19. The rearrangement links TRBV7-9 to TRBJ2-5; D is perhaps TRBD2 (5 bases). Sample: PBMCs or T cells enriched from blood (not recorded which). The chain's CDR3 is CASNEGQETQYF. CDR3 in DNA: TGTGCCAGCAACGAGGGACAAGAGACCCAGTACTTC.